This T cell receptor beta chain originates from a study of blood T cell repertoires in COVID-19. Study-wide context: Specimens from acute and convalescent COVID-19 originated in the United States, Italy and Spain. Nucleic acid was either cDNA or gDNA, and it came from T cells, B-cell-depleted T cells, or PBMCs.

In the original processing: Estimated nucleated cell counts came from reference gene primer amplification. Sequencing was performed with immunoSEQ multiplex PCR; in TCRdb, only in-frame clones are kept and a portion is missing. That table is the source of V, J and clone size, and D and trimming were worked out from the DNA. Seen here are 50,000 to 55,000 clones, more than 85% observed once, and the top ten hold more than 15%. Germline V lookup: CDR1 DFQATT, CDR2 SNEGSKA (reference sequence). V was pared by 3 bases and J by 8 bases, with 4 bases of the junction left unmatched. This CDR3 spans 11 amino acids.

The sample was peripheral blood. The rearrangement links TRBV20-1 to TRBJ2-7; the match to TRBD1 covers 7 bases. The TCR was taken from a human donor with active COVID-19. The donor label of this sample is uncertain. The CDR3 DNA is TGCAGTGCTAGGACAGGGAGCAAGCAGTACTTC. Translation: CSARTGSKQYF.